Below, 20 T cell receptor beta chains from the same sample are listed, as sequenced in a study of cytomegalovirus exposure and HLA in healthy donors. Clones were sequenced by immunoSEQ multiplex PCR, and TCRdb holds only the in-frame ones, with some missing. Seen here are about 130,000 clones, approximately 89% observed once, and the top ten hold over 1%. The material sequenced was PBMCs. These receptors all stem from a woman in her late teens or twenties in good health and CMV-seronegative.

The chain joins TRBV2 to TRBJ2-1; tentative D call: TRBD1 (5 bases). Germline CDR1 and CDR2: SNHLY and FYNNEI. The V and J ends lost 6 bases and 5 bases respectively, with 17 bases between them. The length of the CDR3 is 15 residues. This CDR3 reads CASRLSQETDNEQFF. For the CDR3, the DNA is TGTGCCAGCAGGCTTTCACAGGAGACAGACAATGAGCAGTTCTTC.

The chain combines TRBV19 with TRBJ1-4; TRBD1 is a possible D gene (5 bases). The CDR3 runs to 13 residues. Looked up from germline, CDR1 is LNHDA and CDR2 is SQIVND (reference sequence). Trimming pared 7 bases from V and 4 bases from J, leaving 10 bases between. The DNA for the CDR3 is TGTGCCAGTAAGTGGCAGGGTAATGAAAAACTGTTTTTT. Its translation: CASKWQGNEKLFF. Together with reference TRBV19 and TRBJ1-4, the CDR3 gives the full variable domain: DGGITQSPKYLFRKEGQNVTLSCEQNLNHDAMYWYRQDPGQGLRLIYYSQIVNDFQKGDIAEGYSVSREKKESFPLTVTSAQKNPTAFYLCASKWQGNEKLFFGSGTQLSVL.

The chain employs TRBV2 and TRBJ1-5; unclear D gene. The germline gives CDR1 SNHLY, CDR2 FYNNEI. The CDR3 spans 15 residues. Trimming removed 3 bases from V and 5 bases from J, with 14 bases in between. CDR3 bases: TGTGCCAGCAGTGATTACGGGATCCCCCATCAGCCCCAGCATTTT. Protein: CASSDYGIPHQPQHF.

The rearrangement uses TRBV7-2 and TRBJ1-1; D is possibly TRBD1 (5 bases). With 6 bases removed from V and 4 bases from J, the gap between germline ends came to 12 bases. This CDR3 region has 13 residues. CDR1 SGHTA and CDR2 FQGNSA come from the germline V gene. This CDR3 reads CASRPPRGTEAFF. DNA of the CDR3: TGTGCCAGCAGGCCGCCTAGGGGCACTGAAGCTTTCTTT.

V is TRBV5-1 and J is TRBJ2-5, with D perhaps matching TRBD1 (5 bases). The CDR3 covers 14 residues. The V end was cut by 4 bases, the J end by 0 bases, with 10 bases between. The germline V gene encodes CDR1 SGHRS and CDR2 YFSETQ. The CDR3 DNA follows: TGCGCCAGCAGCATTCGGACAAACCAAGAGACCCAGTACTTC. This codes for CASSIRTNQETQYF.

The chain uses TRBV6-1 and TRBJ2-7; 8 bases map to TRBD1. Germline V gene data show CDR1 as MNHNS and CDR2 as SASEGT. There are 15 residues in the CDR3. The trim removed 6 bases at V and 4 bases at J, leaving 11 bases unmatched. The CDR3 protein is CASSRDRGREYEQYF. In DNA form, the CDR3 reads TGTGCCAGCAGCCGAGACAGGGGCCGCGAGTACGAGCAGTACTTC.

CDR3 in amino acids: CASSATGQGVVAEQYF. The CDR3 nucleotides are TGTGCCAGCAGCGCGACCGGACAGGGGGTGGTCGCCGAGCAGTACTTC. This rearrangement joins TRBV9 to TRBJ2-7; 10 bases match TRBD1. The trim removed 3 bases at V and 6 bases at J, leaving 12 bases unmatched. The germline CDR1 and CDR2 sequences are SGDLS and YYNGEE. This CDR3 contains 16 residues.

This chain links TRBV2 with TRBJ2-1; 7 bases fit TRBD2. The CDR3 consists of 18 residues. Germline V gene sequence: CDR1 SNHLY, CDR2 FYNNEI. V lost 0 bases to trimming and J lost 5 bases; unmatched junction nucleotides: 13. CDR3 amino acids: CASSEAVGAAGDHNEQFF. The CDR3 bases are TGTGCCAGCAGTGAAGCGGTCGGCGCGGCGGGAGACCACAATGAGCAGTTCTTC.

This clone has just one count. The V gene is TRBV9, the J gene TRBJ2-1; TRBD2 might be the D (6 bases). Deletions cut 1 base from V and 5 bases from J, with 10 bases between. The CDR3 is made up of 14 amino acids. Germline V gene lookup returns CDR1 SGDLS and CDR2 YYNGEE. The CDR3 loop is CASSVTSGDNEQFF. The CDR3 nucleotides are TGTGCCAGCAGCGTAACCTCGGGAGACAATGAGCAGTTCTTC.

This chain connects TRBV29-1 to TRBJ1-2; possibly TRBD1 for D (5 bases). Germline values: CDR1 SQVTM, CDR2 ANQGSEA. The CDR3 is made up of 12 amino acids. V was clipped by 4 bases and J by 7 bases, with 13 bases between them. The CDR3 protein is CSVVGPQGGYTF. The CDR3 coding sequence is TGCAGCGTTGTAGGACCTCAGGGTGGCTACACCTTC.

CDR3: CASSVQGSMGTEAFF. CDR3 nucleotides: TGTGCCAGTAGTGTACAGGGGAGTATGGGCACTGAAGCTTTCTTT. This chain links TRBV19 with TRBJ1-1; 7 bases are a match to TRBD1. The trim removed 5 bases at V and 4 bases at J, leaving 10 bases unmatched. The CDR3 has 15 amino acids. The V gene's germline CDR1 is LNHDA and CDR2 SQIVND (reference sequence).

V gene TRBV6-5 combines with J gene TRBJ2-3; D might be TRBD1 (5 bases). The CDR3 has 15 amino acids. The germline V gene has CDR1 MNHEY and CDR2 SVGAGI. Trimming cost V 6 bases and J 3 bases, with 16 bases left between them. CDR3 DNA sequence: TGTGCCAGCAGACTATTCCCAAAGGGGACAGATACGCAGTATTTT. This encodes CASRLFPKGTDTQYF.

In nucleotides, the CDR3 is TGTGCCAGCAGTGACGGCCCCGTCCTCCGCGGAGATACGCAGTATTTT. It specifies CASSDGPVLRGDTQYF. V and J are TRBV6-1 and TRBJ2-3; unclear D gene. With 3 bases removed from V and 5 bases from J, the gap between germline ends came to 18 bases. Per the germline V gene, CDR1 is MNHNS and CDR2 is SASEGT. CDR3 size: 16 residues.

The chain couples TRBV19 to TRBJ1-6, with TRBD1 as a possible D gene (6 bases). Per the germline V gene, CDR1 is LNHDA and CDR2 is SQIVND (reference sequence). V dropped 7 bases and J dropped 7 bases, with 17 bases sitting between them. The CDR3 is 15 residues long. The CDR3 sequence: CASTNFGTSNSPLHF. In DNA form, the CDR3 reads TGTGCCAGTACGAACTTCGGGACATCGAATTCACCCCTCCACTTT.

This CDR3 is CATSRRTNNNEQFF. Here the CDR3 DNA reads TGTGCCACCAGCAGGAGGACTAACAACAATGAGCAGTTCTTC. This chain connects TRBV15 to TRBJ2-1, with D maybe TRBD2 (6 bases). CDR3 length: 14 amino acids. CDR1 is LNHNV and CDR2 is YYDKDF in the germline V gene (reference sequence). The V end was cut by 3 bases, the J end by 5 bases, with 11 bases between.

The chain employs TRBV13 and TRBJ2-3; no definite D call. The V and J ends lost 1 base and 6 bases respectively, with 11 bases between them. The CDR3 sequence is 14 residues long. Germline CDR1 PRHDT, CDR2 FYEKMQ (reference sequence). Here the CDR3 reads CASSLDLREDTQYF. Written as DNA, the CDR3 is TGTGCCAGCAGCTTAGATCTTAGAGAGGATACGCAGTATTTT.

The count of this clone is one. This chain links TRBV14 with TRBJ2-1, with 7 bases fitting TRBD1. CDR1 and CDR2 from the germline V gene are SGHDN and FVKESK. The CDR3 extends over 14 amino acids. Trimming at V came to 3 bases and at J to 9 bases, leaving 8 bases not matched to a gene. The CDR3 reads CASSQSQGVVEQFF. CDR3 DNA sequence: TGTGCCAGCAGCCAGAGTCAGGGGGTGGTTGAGCAGTTCTTC.

The chain is built from TRBV7-9 and TRBJ2-5, with 7 bases lining up with TRBD1. Per the germline V gene, CDR1 is SEHNR and CDR2 is FQNEAQ (reference sequence). V shed 4 bases and J 1 base; nucleotides not matched to a gene: 3. The CDR3 spans 14 residues. In DNA, the CDR3 is TGTGCCAGCAGCTGGGACAGCCTCCAAGAGACCCAGTACTTC. Protein product: CASSWDSLQETQYF.

V usage is TRBV6-5 and J usage is TRBJ1-6, with D tentatively TRBD1 (6 bases). Trimming left V 6 bases short and J 2 bases short, with 11 bases between. The CDR3 has 15 amino acids. Per germline, CDR1 MNHEY and CDR2 SVGAGI. The CDR3 DNA is TGTGCCAGCAGCTTAACAGGGCCCTATAATTCACCCCTCCACTTT. This sequence encodes CASSLTGPYNSPLHF.

The chain links TRBV11-3 to TRBJ2-1; 7 bases align to TRBD1. Germline V CDR1 and CDR2: SGHNT, YENEEA. The CDR3 covers 15 residues. V trimming: 9 bases; J trimming: 0 bases; junction bases outside the gene matches: 8. The CDR3 DNA is TGTGCCAGTTCACAGGGGTTGGGCTCCTACAATGAGCAGTTCTTC. Its protein is CASSQGLGSYNEQFF.